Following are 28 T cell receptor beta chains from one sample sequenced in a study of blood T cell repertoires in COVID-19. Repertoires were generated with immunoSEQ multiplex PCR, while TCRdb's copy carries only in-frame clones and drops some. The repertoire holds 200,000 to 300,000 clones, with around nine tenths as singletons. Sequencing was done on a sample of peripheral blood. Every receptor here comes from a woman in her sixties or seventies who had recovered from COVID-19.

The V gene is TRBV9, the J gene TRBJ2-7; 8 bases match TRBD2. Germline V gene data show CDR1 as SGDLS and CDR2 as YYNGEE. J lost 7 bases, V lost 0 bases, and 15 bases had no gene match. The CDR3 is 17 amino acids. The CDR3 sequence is CASSVVASGGRGGEQYF. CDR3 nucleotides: TGTGCCAGCAGCGTAGTTGCCAGCGGGGGCCGAGGAGGAGAGCAGTACTTC.

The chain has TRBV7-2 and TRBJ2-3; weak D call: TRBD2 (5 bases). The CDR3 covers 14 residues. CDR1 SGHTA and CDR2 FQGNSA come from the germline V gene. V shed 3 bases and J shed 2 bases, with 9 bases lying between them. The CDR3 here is CASSFGLHTDTQYF. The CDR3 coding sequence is TGTGCCAGCAGCTTTGGACTCCACACAGATACGCAGTATTTT. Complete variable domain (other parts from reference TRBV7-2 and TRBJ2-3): GAGVSQSPSNKVTEKGKDVELRCDPISGHTALYWYRQSLGQGLEFLIYFQGNSAPDKSGLPSDRFSAERTGGSVSTLTIQRTQQEDSAVYLCASSFGLHTDTQYFGPGTRLTVL.

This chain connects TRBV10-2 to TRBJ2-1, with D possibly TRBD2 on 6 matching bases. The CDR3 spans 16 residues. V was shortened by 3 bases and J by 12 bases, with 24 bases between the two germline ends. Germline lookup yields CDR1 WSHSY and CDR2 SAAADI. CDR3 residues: CASSDPGLVITMRQFF. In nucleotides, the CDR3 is TGCGCCAGCAGTGACCCGGGACTTGTGATTACAATGAGGCAGTTCTTC.

CDR3 DNA sequence: TGTGCCACCAGTGACCCGCGGACTAGCGACGAGCAGTACTTC. Translating gives CATSDPRTSDEQYF. This chain joins TRBV24-1 and TRBJ2-7; the match to TRBD2 covers 9 bases. The germline gives CDR1 KGHDR, CDR2 SFDVKD. This CDR3 has 14 residues. V shed 4 bases, J shed 5 bases, and the junction held 5 bases outside the gene matches.

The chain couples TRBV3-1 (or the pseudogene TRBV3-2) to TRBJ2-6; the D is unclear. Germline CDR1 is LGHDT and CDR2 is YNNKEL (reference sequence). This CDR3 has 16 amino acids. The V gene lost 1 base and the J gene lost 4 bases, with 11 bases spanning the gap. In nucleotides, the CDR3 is TGTGCCAGCAGCCAAGTAATCCGGGTAGGGGCCAACGTCCTGACTTTC. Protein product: CASSQVIRVGANVLTF.

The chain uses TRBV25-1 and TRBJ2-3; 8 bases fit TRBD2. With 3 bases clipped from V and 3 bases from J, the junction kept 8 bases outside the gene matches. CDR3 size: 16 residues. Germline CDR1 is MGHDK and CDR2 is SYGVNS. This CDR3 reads CASSDYSGGETDTQYF. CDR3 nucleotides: TGTGCCAGCAGTGATTACTCCGGGGGGGAAACAGATACGCAGTATTTT.

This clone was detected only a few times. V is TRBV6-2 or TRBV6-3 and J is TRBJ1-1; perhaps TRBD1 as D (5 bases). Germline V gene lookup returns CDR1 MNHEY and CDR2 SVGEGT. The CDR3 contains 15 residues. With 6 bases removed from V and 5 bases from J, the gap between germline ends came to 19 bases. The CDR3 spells CASSPRQMGRTEAFF. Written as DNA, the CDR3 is TGTGCCAGCAGCCCAAGACAGATGGGGAGGACTGAAGCTTTCTTT.

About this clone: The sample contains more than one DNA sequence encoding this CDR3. The CDR3 DNA is TGCGCCAGCAGCTTGGCAGCGGGGGGACCTTACAATGAGCAGTTCTTC. Translation: CASSLAAGGPYNEQFF. The V gene is TRBV5-1, the J gene TRBJ2-1, with TRBD2 matching over 9 bases. Per the germline V gene, CDR1 is SGHRS and CDR2 is YFSETQ. The CDR3 runs to 16 residues. Trimming cost V 0 bases and J 4 bases; bases outside gene matches: 5.

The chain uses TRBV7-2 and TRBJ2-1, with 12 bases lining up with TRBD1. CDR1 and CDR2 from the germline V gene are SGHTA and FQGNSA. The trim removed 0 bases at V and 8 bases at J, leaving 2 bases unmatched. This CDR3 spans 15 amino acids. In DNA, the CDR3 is TGTGCCAGCAGCTTAGCGGGACAGGGGGCGCATGAGCAGTTCTTC. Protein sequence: CASSLAGQGAHEQFF. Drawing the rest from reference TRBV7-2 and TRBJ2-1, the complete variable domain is GAGVSQSPSNKVTEKGKDVELRCDPISGHTALYWYRQSLGQGLEFLIYFQGNSAPDKSGLPSDRFSAERTGGSVSTLTIQRTQQEDSAVYLCASSLAGQGAHEQFFGPGTRLTVL.

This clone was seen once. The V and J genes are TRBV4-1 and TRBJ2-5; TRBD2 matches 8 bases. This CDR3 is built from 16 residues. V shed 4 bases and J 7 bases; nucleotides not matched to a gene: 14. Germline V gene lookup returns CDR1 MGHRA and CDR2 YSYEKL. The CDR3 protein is CASSLPAGEAPRTQYF. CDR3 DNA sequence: TGCGCCAGCAGCCTACCAGCGGGGGAGGCCCCCAGGACCCAGTACTTC.

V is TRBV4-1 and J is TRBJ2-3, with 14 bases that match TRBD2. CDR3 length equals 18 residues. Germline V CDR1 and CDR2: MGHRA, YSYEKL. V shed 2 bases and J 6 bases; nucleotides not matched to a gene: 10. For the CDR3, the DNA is TGCGCCAGCAGCCAAACGCCCCCGGGACTAGCGGGGGCGGATACGCAGTATTTT. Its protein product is CASSQTPPGLAGADTQYF.

CDR3 region: CASSAGDDTGYPPTDTQYF. The CDR3 nucleotides read TGTGCCAGCAGCGCAGGGGACGATACAGGGTACCCCCCCACAGATACGCAGTATTTT. The V and J genes are TRBV14 and TRBJ2-3, with a tentative D call TRBD1 (6 bases). Looked up from germline, CDR1 is SGHDN and CDR2 is FVKESK. The CDR3 is 19 amino acids. The V gene lost 5 bases and the J gene lost 2 bases, with 26 bases spanning the gap.

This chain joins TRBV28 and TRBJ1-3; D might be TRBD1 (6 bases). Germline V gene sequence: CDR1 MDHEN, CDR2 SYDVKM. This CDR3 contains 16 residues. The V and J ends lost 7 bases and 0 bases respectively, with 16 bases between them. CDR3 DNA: TGTGCCAGCACCTTAGGGGGAAGCGGCTCTGGAAACACCATATATTTT. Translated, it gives CASTLGGSGSGNTIYF.

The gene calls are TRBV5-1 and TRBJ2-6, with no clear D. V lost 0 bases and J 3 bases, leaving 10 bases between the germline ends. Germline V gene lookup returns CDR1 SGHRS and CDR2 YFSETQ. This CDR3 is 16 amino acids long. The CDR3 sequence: CASSLAGHGGANVLTF. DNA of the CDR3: TGCGCCAGCAGCTTGGCCGGTCATGGTGGGGCCAACGTCCTGACTTTC. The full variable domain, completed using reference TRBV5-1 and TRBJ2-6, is KAGVTQTPRYLIKTRGQQVTLSCSPISGHRSVSWYQQTPGQGLQFLFEYFSETQRNKGNFPGRFSGRQFSNSRSEMNVSTLELGDSALYLCASSLAGHGGANVLTFGAGSRLTVL.

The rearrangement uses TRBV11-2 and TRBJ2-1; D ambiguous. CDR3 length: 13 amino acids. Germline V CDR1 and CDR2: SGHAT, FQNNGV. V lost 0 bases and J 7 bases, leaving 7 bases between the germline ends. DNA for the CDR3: TGTGCCAGCAGCTTAGATGAGGAGAATGAGCAGTTCTTC. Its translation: CASSLDEENEQFF.

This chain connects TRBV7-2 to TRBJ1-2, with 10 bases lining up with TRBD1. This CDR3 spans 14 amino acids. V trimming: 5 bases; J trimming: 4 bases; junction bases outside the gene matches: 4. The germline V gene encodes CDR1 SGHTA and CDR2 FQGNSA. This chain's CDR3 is CASSPDRGSYGYTF. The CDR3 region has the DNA TGTGCCAGCAGCCCGGACAGGGGGTCCTATGGCTACACCTTC.

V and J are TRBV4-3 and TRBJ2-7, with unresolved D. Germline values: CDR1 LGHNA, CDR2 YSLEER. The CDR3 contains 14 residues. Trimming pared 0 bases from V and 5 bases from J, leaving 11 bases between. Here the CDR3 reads CASSQDRRMHEQYF. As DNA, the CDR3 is TGCGCCAGCAGCCAAGATCGGAGAATGCACGAGCAGTACTTC.

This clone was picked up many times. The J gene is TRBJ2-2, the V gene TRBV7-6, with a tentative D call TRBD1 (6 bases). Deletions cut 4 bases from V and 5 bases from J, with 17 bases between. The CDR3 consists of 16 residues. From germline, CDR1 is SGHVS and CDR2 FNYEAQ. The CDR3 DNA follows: TGTGCCAGCAGCTCCAGAACCCGCAGGGGAACCGGGGAGCTGTTTTTT. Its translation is CASSSRTRRGTGELFF.

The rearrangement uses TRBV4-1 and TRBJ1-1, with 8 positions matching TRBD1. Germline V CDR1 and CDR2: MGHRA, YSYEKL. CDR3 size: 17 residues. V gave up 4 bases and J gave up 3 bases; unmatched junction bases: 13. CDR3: CASSLRGVDRGHTEAFF. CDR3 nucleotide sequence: TGCGCCAGCAGCCTGAGGGGGGTCGACAGGGGTCACACTGAAGCTTTCTTT.

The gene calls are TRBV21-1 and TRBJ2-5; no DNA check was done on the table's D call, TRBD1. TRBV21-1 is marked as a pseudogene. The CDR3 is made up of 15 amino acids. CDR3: CASSIPGQVQETQYF. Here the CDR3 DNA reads TGTGCCAGCAGCATCCCGGGACAGGTACAAGAGACCCAGTACTTC.

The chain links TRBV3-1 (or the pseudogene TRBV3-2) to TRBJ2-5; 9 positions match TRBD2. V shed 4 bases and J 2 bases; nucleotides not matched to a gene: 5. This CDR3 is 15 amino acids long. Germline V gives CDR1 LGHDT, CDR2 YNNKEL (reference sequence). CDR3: CASSLTSGEQETQYF. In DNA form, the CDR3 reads TGTGCCAGCAGCCTGACTAGCGGAGAACAAGAGACCCAGTACTTC.

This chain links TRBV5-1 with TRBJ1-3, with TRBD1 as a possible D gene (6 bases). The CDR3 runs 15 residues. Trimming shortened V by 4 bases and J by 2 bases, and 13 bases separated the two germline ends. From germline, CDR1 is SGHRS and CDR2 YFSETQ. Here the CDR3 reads CASSEQGVPGNTIYF. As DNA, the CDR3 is TGCGCCAGCAGCGAACAGGGAGTCCCTGGAAACACCATATATTTT.

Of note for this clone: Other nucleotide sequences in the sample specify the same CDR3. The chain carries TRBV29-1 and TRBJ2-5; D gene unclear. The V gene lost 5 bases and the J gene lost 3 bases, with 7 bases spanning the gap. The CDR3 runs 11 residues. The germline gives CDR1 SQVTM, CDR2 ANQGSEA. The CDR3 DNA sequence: TGCAGCGTTCAACCTAAAGAGACCCAGTACTTC. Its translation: CSVQPKETQYF. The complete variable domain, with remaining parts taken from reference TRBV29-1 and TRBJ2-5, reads SAVISQKPSRDICQRGTSLTIQCQVDSQVTMMFWYRQQPGQSLTLIATANQGSEATYESGFVIDKFPISRPNLTFSTLTVSNMSPEDSSIYLCSVQPKETQYFGPGTRLLVL.

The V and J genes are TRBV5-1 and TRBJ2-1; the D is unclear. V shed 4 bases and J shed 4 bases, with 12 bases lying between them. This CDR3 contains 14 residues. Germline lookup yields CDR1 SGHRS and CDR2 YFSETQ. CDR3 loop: CASSLVEAYNEQFF. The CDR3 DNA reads TGCGCCAGCAGCCTGGTAGAAGCTTACAATGAGCAGTTCTTC.

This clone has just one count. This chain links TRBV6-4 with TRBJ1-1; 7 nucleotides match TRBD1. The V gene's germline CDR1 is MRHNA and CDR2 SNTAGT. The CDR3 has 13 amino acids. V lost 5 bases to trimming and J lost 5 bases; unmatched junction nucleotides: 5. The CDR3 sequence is CASSKTGRTEAFF. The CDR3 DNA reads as TGTGCCAGCAGTAAGACAGGGCGAACTGAAGCTTTCTTT.

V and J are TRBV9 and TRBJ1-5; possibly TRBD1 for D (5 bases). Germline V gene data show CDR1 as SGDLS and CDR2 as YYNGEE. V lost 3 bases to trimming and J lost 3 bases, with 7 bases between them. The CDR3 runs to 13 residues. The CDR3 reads CASSATDNQPQHF. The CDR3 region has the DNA TGTGCCAGCAGCGCGACAGACAATCAGCCCCAGCATTTT.

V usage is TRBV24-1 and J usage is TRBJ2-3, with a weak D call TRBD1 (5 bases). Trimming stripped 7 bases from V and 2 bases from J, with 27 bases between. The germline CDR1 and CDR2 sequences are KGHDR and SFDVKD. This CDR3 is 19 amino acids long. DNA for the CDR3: TGTGCCACCAGAAAAATCCCAGACAGACTCTCCCGCTTCACAGATACGCAGTATTTT. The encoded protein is CATRKIPDRLSRFTDTQYF.

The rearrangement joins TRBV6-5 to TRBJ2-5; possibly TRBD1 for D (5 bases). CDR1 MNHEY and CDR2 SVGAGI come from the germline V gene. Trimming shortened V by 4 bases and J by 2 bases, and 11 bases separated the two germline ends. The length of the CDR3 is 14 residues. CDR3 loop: CASSSARGQETQYF. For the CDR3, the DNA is TGTGCCAGCAGTTCCGCAAGGGGACAAGAGACCCAGTACTTC.